This entry lists 10 T cell receptor beta chains sequenced from one sample in a study of PD-1 blockade in classical Hodgkin lymphoma. Every patient experienced relapse after autologous stem cell transplantation, and brentuximab vedotin exposure varied. TCRdb keeps only in-frame clones here, not all; method: immunoSEQ multiplex PCR. The repertoire consists of 50,000 to 75,000 clones, with approximately 92% occurring once and the leading ten covering 15%. The material sequenced was peripheral blood mononuclear cells (PBMCs), taken at baseline. The receptors shown here come from a human donor with classical Hodgkin lymphoma.

The chain carries TRBV2 and TRBJ2-5, with D perhaps matching TRBD1 (5 bases). Germline CDR1 and CDR2: SNHLY and FYNNEI. Trimming took off 6 bases at V and 3 bases at J, with 14 bases between the two ends. CDR3 length equals 14 residues. CDR3: CASSLRQTEETQYF. CDR3 bases: TGTGCCAGCAGCCTAAGACAGACAGAAGAGACCCAGTACTTC.

V is TRBV13 and J is TRBJ2-1; 11 nucleotides agree with TRBD1. Germline lookup yields CDR1 PRHDT and CDR2 FYEKMQ (reference sequence). The CDR3 extends over 16 amino acids. V lost 2 bases and J lost 4; bases outside the gene matches: 4. Written as DNA, the CDR3 is TGTGCCAGCAGCTTATTGGGACAGGGGGATTACAATGAGCAGTTCTTC. Translated, it gives CASSLLGQGDYNEQFF.

The chain joins TRBV9 to TRBJ2-7; D ambiguous. The CDR3 has 12 amino acids. Deletions cut 0 bases from V and 7 bases from J, with 8 bases between. The V gene's germline CDR1 is SGDLS and CDR2 YYNGEE. The CDR3 sequence: CASSVELGEQYF. DNA of the CDR3: TGTGCCAGCAGCGTAGAATTAGGAGAGCAGTACTTC. The full variable domain, completed using reference TRBV9 and TRBJ2-7, is DSGVTQTPKHLITATGQRVTLRCSPRSGDLSVYWYQQSLDQGLQFLIQYYNGEERAKGNILERFSAQQFPDLHSELNLSSLELGDSALYFCASSVELGEQYFGPGTRLTVT.

The chain links TRBV27 to TRBJ1-1, with a weak D call TRBD1 (6 bases). V lost 8 bases, J lost 1 base, and 11 bases lay in between. The CDR3 is made up of 13 amino acids. The V gene's germline CDR1 is MNHEY and CDR2 SMNVEV (reference sequence). The CDR3 loop is CASYPTGNTEAFF. The CDR3 DNA reads as TGTGCCAGCTATCCGACAGGGAACACTGAAGCTTTCTTT.

V usage is TRBV10-1 and J usage is TRBJ1-1; D is unclear. Germline CDR1 and CDR2: WNHNN and SYGVQD (reference sequence). The CDR3 totals 11 residues. The V end was cut by 0 bases, the J end by 8 bases, with 4 bases between. CDR3 sequence (DNA): TGCGCCAGCAGTGAGTCGTCGGAAGCTTTCTTT. This codes for CASSESSEAFF.

This chain links TRBV6-1 with TRBJ2-1; 9 bases map to TRBD1. CDR1 and CDR2 (germline): MNHNS, SASEGT. V lost 2 bases, J lost 2 bases, and 4 bases stayed unmatched. The CDR3 runs 16 residues. The CDR3 sequence is CASSEWWDRAYNEQFF. CDR3 sequence (DNA): TGTGCCAGCAGTGAATGGTGGGACAGGGCCTACAATGAGCAGTTCTTC.

The CDR3 bases are TGTGCCAGCAGTGATAGCCCAGGTACATCTCAGCCCCAGCATTTT. It specifies CASSDSPGTSQPQHF. The chain employs TRBV6-4 and TRBJ1-5; D gene unclear. Germline lookup yields CDR1 MRHNA and CDR2 SNTAGT. The CDR3 extends over 15 amino acids. Trimming cost V 3 bases and J 6 bases, with 15 bases left between them.

This chain uses TRBV5-5 with TRBJ1-3; the D is unclear. The germline gives CDR1 SGHKS, CDR2 YYEKEE (reference sequence). The CDR3 contains 13 residues. V was trimmed by 4 bases and J by 0 bases, leaving 5 bases between them. The CDR3 is CASSLDSGNTIYF. CDR3 nucleotide sequence: TGTGCCAGCAGCCTCGACTCTGGAAACACCATATATTTT.

The gene calls are TRBV5-1 and TRBJ2-3, with D possibly being TRBD1 (6 bases). The CDR3 runs to 15 residues. V lost 7 bases and J 0 bases, leaving 15 bases between the germline ends. The germline gives CDR1 SGHRS, CDR2 YFSETQ. As DNA, the CDR3 is TGCGCCAGCGTGGCCTCAGGGGATAGCACAGATACGCAGTATTTT. Protein sequence: CASVASGDSTDTQYF.

This clone has only one observation. The chain is built from TRBV11-2 and TRBJ1-2, with D tentatively TRBD1 (6 bases). This CDR3 spans 15 amino acids. V was clipped by 5 bases and J by 0 bases, with 13 bases between them. In germline, CDR1 is SGHAT, CDR2 FQNNGV. As DNA, the CDR3 is TGTGCCAGCAGCGGGACAAGGGCAACTAACTATGGCTACACCTTC. It encodes CASSGTRATNYGYTF.